This TCR beta chain was documented in a study of CD8 T cells in ankylosing spondylitis. Broader study findings: There was reportedly significant enrichment of clones that were disease-linked in matched ankylosing spondylitis synovial fluid. Peripheral blood held disease-linked clones only at relatively low frequency, and these were CD8+. One TCR beta motif, made up of several highly homologous variants, appeared characteristic of ankylosing spondylitis blood.

Regarding this clonotype: The antigen is unknown.

Libraries of TCR beta came from quantitative 5'-RACE with molecular barcodes. In TCRdb, the 5' RACE reads were re-called with MiXCR into one record per CDR3 protein. Counted here are around 150,000 distinct CDR3 sequences, about 17% occurring once; the ten biggest clones make up about 8%. The specimen was blood, either unsorted or a sorted T cell fraction (not recorded which). The clonotype originates from a male donor with ankylosing spondylitis or in good health (not recorded which).

The CDR3 reads CASSLKGTSGSVHEQFF. The CDR3 bases are TGTGCCAGCAGCTTAAAGGGGACTAGCGGGAGTGTACATGAGCAGTTCTTC. The rearrangement links TRBV7-3 to TRBJ2-1; 14 bases line up with TRBD2. This CDR3 contains 17 residues. Per germline, CDR1 SGHTA and CDR2 FQGTGA. V shed 1 base and J 8 bases; nucleotides not matched to a gene: 7.